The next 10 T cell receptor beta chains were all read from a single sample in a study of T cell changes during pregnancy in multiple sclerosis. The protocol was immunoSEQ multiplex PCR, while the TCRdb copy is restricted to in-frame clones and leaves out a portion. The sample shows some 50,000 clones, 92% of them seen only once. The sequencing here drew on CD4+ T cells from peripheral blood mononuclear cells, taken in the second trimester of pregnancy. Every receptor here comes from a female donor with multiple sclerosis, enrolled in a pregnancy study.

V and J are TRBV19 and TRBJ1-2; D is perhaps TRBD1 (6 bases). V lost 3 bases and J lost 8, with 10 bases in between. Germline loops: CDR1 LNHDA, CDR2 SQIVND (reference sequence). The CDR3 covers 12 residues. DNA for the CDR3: TGTGCCAGTAGTATGCAGGGGATCGGCTACACCTTC. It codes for CASSMQGIGYTF.

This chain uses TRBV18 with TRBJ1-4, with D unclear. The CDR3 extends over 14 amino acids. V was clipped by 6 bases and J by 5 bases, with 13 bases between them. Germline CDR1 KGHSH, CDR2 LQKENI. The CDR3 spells CASSQTHTNEKLFF. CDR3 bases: TGTGCCAGCTCCCAAACACACACCAATGAAAAACTGTTTTTT. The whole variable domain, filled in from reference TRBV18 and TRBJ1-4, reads NAGVMQNPRHLVRRRGQEARLRCSPMKGHSHVYWYRQLPEEGLKFMVYLQKENIIDESGMPKERFSAEFPKEGPSILRIQQVVRGDSAAYFCASSQTHTNEKLFFGSGTQLSVL.

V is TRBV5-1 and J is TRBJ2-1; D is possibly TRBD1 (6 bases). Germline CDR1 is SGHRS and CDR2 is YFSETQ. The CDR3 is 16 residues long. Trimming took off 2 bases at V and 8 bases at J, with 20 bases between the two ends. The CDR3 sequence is CASSFGLQQGWDEQFF. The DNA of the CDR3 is TGCGCCAGCAGCTTTGGATTACAACAGGGATGGGATGAGCAGTTCTTC.

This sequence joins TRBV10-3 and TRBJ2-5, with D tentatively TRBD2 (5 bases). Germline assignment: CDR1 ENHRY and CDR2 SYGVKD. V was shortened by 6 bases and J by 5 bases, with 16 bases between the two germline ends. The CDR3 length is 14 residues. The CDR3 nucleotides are TGTGCCATCAGGATCGGGGAGCCGAGGGAGACCCAGTACTTC. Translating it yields CAIRIGEPRETQYF.

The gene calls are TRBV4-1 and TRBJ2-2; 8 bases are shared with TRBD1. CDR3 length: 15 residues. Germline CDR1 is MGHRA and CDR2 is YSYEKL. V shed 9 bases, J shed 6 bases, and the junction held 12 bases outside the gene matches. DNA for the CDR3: TGCGCCAGTCGATGGACAGGGAATACACCCGGGGAGCTGTTTTTT. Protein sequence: CASRWTGNTPGELFF.

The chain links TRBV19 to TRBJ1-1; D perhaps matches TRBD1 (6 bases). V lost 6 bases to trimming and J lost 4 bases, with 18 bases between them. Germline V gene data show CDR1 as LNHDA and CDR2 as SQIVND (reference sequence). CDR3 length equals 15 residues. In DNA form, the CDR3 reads TGTGCCAGTAGCCCCCCGGGGGGGCGACCCACTGAAGCTTTCTTT. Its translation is CASSPPGGRPTEAFF.

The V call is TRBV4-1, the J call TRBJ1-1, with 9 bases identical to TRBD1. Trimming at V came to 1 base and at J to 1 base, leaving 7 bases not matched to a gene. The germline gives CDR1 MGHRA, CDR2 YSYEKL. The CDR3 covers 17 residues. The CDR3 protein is CASSQATGGRGNTEAFF. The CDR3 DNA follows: TGCGCCAGCAGCCAAGCCACAGGGGGCAGGGGGAACACTGAAGCTTTCTTT.

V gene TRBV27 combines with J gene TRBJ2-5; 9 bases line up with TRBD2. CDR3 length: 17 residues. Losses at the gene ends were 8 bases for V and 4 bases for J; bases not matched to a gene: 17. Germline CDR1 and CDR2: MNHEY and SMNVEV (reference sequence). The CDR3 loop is CASRPSVNSGRGETQYF. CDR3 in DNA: TGTGCCAGCCGTCCATCCGTAAATAGCGGGAGAGGAGAGACCCAGTACTTC.

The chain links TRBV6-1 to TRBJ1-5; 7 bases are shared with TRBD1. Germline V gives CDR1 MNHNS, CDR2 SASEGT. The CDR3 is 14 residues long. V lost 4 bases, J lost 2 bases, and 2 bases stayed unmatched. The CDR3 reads CASSATGGNQPQHF. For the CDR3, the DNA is TGTGCCAGCAGTGCAACAGGGGGCAATCAGCCCCAGCATTTT.

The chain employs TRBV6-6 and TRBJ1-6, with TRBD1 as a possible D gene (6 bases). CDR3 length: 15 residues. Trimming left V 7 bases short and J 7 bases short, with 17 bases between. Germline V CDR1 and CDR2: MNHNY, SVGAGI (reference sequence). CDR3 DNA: TGTGCCAGCACCCAAGTGGACAGTAAGAATTCACCCCTCCACTTT. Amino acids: CASTQVDSKNSPLHF.